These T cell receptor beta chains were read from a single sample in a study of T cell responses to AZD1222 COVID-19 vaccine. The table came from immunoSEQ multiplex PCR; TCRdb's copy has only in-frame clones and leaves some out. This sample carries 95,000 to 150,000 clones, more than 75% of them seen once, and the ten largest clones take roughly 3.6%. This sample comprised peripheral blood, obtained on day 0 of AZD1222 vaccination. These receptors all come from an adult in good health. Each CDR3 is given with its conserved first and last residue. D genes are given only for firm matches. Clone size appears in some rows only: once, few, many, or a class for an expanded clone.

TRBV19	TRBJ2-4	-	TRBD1	TGTGCCAGTAGTAGACAGGGCAACATTCAGTACTTC	CASSRQGNIQYF
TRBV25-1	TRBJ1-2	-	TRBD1	TGTGCCAGCAGTGGACCACTGGGACAGGGGGCAGACGGCTACACCTTC	CASSGPLGQGADGYTF
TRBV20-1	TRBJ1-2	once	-	TGCAGTGCTAGTGTAGGACCACGCACGTCCGGCTACACCTTC	CSASVGPRTSGYTF
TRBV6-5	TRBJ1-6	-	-	TGTGCCAGCAGCAGGACGGGCATAGGGTCACCCCTCCACTTT	CASSRTGIGSPLHF
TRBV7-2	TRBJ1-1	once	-	TGTGCCAGCAGGGAAGGGACGGGTGTCGAAGCTTTCTTT	CASREGTGVEAFF
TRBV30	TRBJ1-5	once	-	TGTGCCTGGAGTGTACAGCTAGGGGAGGGTGATCAGCCCCAGCATTTT	CAWSVQLGEGDQPQHF
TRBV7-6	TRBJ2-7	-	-	TGTGCCAGCAGCCCGGCGGGACAGTCTTCCAGGCAGTACTTC	CASSPAGQSSRQYF
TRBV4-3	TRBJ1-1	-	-	TGCGCCAGCAGCCAAGAGGGGGGAGGCACTGAAGCTTTCTTT	CASSQEGGGTEAFF
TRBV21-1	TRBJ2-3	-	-	TGTGCCAGCAGCAAAGCGTCGACAGTTAAACATTCCACAGATACGCAGTATTTT	CASSKASTVKHSTDTQYF
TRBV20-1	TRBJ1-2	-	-	TGCAGTGCTAGTCTGACAGTGAACTCGTATGGCTACACCTTC	CSASLTVNSYGYTF
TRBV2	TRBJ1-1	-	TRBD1	TGTGCCAGCAGTACAGGGGGAAAGAACACTGAAGCTTTCTTT	CASSTGGKNTEAFF
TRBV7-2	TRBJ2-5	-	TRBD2	TGTGCCAGCAGCTCGACTAGCCCCAGGGAGACCCAGTACTTC	CASSSTSPRETQYF
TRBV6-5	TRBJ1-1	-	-	TGTGCCAGCAGTTACTCGATCGTGATCGCCGAGGCCGAAGCTTTCTTT	CASSYSIVIAEAEAFF
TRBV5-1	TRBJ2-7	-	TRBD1	TGCGCCAGCAGCTTTTCAGGGGGCATCGCCTACGAGCAGTACTTC	CASSFSGGIAYEQYF
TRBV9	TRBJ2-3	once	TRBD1	TGTGCCAGCAGCGCTACCGGGACAGGGAGGGCAGATACGCAGTATTTT	CASSATGTGRADTQYF
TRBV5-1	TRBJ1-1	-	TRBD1	TGCGCCAGCAGCTTGGTGGGCGGGGGCAGGGGGGACACTGAAGCTTTCTTT	CASSLVGGGRGDTEAFF
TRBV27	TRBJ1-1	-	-	TGTGCCAGCAGTTTAAAGGGGAACACTGAAGCTTTCTTT	CASSLKGNTEAFF
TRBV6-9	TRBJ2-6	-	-	TGTGCCAGCAGTTATTCTAAAGGGGCCAACGTCCTGACTTTC	CASSYSKGANVLTF
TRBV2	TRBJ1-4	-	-	TGTGCCATCTTCTTTGCAACTAATGAAAAACTGTTTTTT	CAIFFATNEKLFF
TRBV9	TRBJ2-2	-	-	TGTGCCAGCAGCAGGGTCCTCGTTAACACCGGGGAGCTGTTTTTT	CASSRVLVNTGELFF
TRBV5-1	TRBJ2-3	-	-	TGCGCCAGCAGCTGGGATACAGATACGCAGTATTTT	CASSWDTDTQYF
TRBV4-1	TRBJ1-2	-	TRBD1	TGCGCCAGCAGCCAGCCACAGGGGAGCTATGGCTACACCTTC	CASSQPQGSYGYTF
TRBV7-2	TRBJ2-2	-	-	TGTGCCAGCAGCTTAAGGAGGGCCGGGGAGCTGTTTTTT	CASSLRRAGELFF
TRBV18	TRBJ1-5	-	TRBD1	TGTGCCAGCTCACACTACAGGGGGGATGGCGTTCAGCCCCAGCATTTT	CASSHYRGDGVQPQHF
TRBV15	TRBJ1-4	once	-	TGTGCCACCAGCATAAGGACCGGTTCGATGAATGGAAAACTGTTTTTT	CATSIRTGSMNGKLFF
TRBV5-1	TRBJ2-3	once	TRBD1	TGCGCCAGCAGCTTGGGACCGACAGGGGGCACAGATACGCAGTATTTT	CASSLGPTGGTDTQYF
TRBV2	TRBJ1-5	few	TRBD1	TGTGCCAGCACCTGGGGTGGGACAGCTCTGGGCCACAATCAGCCCCAGCATTTT	CASTWGGTALGHNQPQHF
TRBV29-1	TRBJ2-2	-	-	TGCAGCGTTGCTCTGCAACCCCTCACCGGGGAGCTGTTTTTT	CSVALQPLTGELFF
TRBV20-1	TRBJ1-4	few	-	TGCAGTGCTAGACATAATGAAAAACTGTTTTTT	CSARHNEKLFF
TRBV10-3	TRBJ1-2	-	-	TGTGCCACGAAATCGAGGGGGGTCGACTATGGCTACACCTTC	CATKSRGVDYGYTF
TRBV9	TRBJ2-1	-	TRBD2	TGTGCCAGCAGCGGGGCAAAGTTCCCGGGGAGGGTGCAGTTCTTC	CASSGAKFPGRVQFF
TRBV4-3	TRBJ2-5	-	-	TGCGCCAGCAGCCAAGATTCAAACCAAGAGACCCAGTACTTC	CASSQDSNQETQYF
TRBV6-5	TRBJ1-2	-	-	TGTGCCAGCAGTTACGATCTAGGACAAAGCTACACCTTC	CASSYDLGQSYTF
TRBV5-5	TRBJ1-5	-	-	TGTGCCAGCAGCTTGGTTCCGGGTAGCAATCAGCCCCAGCATTTT	CASSLVPGSNQPQHF
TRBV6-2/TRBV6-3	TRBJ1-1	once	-	TGTGCCAGCAGTTACTCGGGTGCGGAAAACACTGAAGCTTTCTTT	CASSYSGAENTEAFF